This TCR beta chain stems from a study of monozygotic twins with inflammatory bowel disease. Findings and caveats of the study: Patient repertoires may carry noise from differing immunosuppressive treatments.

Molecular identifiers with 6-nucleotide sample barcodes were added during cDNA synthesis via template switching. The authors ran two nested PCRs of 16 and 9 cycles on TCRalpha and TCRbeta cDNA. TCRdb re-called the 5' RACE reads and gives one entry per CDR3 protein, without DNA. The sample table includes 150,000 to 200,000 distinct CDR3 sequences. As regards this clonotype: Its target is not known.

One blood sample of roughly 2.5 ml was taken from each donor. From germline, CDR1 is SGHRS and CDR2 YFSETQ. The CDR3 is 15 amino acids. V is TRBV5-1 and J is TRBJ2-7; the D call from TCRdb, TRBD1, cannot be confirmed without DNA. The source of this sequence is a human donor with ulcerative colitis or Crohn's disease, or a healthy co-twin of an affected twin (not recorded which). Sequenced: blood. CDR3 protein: CASSLVQGGTYEQYF.